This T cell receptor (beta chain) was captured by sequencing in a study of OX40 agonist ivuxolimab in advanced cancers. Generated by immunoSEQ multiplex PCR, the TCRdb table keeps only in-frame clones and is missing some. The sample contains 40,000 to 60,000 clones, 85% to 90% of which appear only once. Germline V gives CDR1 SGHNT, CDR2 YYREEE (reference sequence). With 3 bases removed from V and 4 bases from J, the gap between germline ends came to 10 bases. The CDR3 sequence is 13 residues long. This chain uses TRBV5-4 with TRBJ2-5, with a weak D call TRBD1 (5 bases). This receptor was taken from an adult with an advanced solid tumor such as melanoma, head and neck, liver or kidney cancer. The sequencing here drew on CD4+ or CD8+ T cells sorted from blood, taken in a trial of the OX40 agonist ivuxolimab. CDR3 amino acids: CASSSGIGETQYF. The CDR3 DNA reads TGTGCCAGCAGCTCAGGGATCGGAGAGACCCAGTACTTC. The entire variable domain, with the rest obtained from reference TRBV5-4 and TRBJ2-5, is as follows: ETGVTQSPTHLIKTRGQQVTLRCSSQSGHNTVSWYQQALGQGPQFIFQYYREEENGRGNFPPRFSGLQFPNYSSELNVNALELDDSALYLCASSSGIGETQYFGPGTRLLVL.